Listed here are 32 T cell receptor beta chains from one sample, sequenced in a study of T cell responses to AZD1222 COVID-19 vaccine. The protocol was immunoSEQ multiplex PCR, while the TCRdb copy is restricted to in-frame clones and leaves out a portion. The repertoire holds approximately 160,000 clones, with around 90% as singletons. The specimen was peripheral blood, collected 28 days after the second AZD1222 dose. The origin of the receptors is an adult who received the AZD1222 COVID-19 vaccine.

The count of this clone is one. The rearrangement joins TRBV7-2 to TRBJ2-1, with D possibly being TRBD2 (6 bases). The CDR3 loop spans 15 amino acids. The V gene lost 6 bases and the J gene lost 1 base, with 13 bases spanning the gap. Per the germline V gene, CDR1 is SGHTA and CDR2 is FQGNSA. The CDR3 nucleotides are TGTGCCAGCAGTTCTCAGACTAGATCCTACAATGAGCAGTTCTTC. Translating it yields CASSSQTRSYNEQFF.

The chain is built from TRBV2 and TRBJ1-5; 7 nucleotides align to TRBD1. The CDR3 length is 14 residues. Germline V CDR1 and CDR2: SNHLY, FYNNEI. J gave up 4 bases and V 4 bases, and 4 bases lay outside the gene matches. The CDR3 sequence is CASSGADRNQPQHF. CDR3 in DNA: TGTGCCAGCAGTGGGGCGGACAGGAATCAGCCCCAGCATTTT.

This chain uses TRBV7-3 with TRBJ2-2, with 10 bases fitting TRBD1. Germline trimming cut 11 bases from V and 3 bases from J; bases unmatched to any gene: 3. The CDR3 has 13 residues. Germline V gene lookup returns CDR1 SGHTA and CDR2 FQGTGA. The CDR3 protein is CASGQGYTGELFF. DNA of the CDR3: TGTGCCTCGGGACAGGGGTACACCGGGGAGCTGTTTTTT.

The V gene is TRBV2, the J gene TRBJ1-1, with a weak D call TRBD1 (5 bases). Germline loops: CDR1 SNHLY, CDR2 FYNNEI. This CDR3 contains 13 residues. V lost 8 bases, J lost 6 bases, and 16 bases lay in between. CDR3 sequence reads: CASQAGLSSEAFF. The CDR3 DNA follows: TGTGCCAGCCAGGCAGGGTTAAGCTCTGAAGCTTTCTTT.

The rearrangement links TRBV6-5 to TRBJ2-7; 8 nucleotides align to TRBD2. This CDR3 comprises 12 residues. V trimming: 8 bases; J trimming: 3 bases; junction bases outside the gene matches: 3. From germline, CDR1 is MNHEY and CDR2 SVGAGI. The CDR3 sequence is CASHREGYEQYF. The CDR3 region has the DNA TGTGCCAGCCACCGGGAGGGCTACGAGCAGTACTTC.

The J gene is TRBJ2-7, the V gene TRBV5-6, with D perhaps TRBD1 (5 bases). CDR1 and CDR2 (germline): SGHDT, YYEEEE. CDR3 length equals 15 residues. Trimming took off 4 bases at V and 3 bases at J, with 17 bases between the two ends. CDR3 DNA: TGTGCCAGCAGCACCTGGCCACAGGACCTCTACGAGCAGTACTTC. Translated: CASSTWPQDLYEQYF.

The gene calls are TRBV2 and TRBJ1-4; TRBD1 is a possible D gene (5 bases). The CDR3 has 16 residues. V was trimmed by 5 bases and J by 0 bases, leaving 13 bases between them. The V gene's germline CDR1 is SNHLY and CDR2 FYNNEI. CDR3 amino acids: CASSLPRDATNEKLFF. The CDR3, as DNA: TGTGCCAGCAGTCTACCTCGGGACGCAACTAATGAAAAACTGTTTTTT.

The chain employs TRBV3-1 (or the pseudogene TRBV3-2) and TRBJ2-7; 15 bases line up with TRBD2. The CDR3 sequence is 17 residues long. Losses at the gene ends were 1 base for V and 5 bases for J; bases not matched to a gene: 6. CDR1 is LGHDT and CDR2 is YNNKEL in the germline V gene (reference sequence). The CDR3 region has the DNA TGTGCCAGCAGCCAAGGCGGACTAGCGGGGGGGCCGGACGAGCAGTACTTC. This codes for CASSQGGLAGGPDEQYF.

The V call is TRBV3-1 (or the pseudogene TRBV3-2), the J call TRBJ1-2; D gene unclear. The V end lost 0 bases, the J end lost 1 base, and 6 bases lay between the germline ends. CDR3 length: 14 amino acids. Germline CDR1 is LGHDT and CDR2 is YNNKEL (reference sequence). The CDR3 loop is CASSQDPNNYGYTF. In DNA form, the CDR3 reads TGTGCCAGCAGCCAAGATCCTAATAACTATGGCTACACCTTC.

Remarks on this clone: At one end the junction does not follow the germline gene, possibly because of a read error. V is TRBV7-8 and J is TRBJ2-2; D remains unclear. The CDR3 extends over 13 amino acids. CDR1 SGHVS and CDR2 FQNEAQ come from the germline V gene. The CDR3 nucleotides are TGTGCCAGCAGCTCCACGAAGACCGGGGAGCTGTTTTTT. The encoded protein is CASSSTKTGELFF.

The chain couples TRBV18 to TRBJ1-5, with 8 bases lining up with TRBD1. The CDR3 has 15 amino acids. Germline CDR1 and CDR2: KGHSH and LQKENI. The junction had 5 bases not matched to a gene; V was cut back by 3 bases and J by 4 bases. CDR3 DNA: TGTGCCAGCTCACCCCCAGGGGGCCGGAATCAGCCCCAGCATTTT. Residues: CASSPPGGRNQPQHF.

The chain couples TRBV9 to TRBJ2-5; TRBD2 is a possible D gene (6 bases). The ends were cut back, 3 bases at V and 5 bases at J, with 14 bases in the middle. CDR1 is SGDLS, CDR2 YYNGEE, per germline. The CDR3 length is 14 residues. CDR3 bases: TGTGCCAGCAGCGGCGGGACTTACGGGGAGACCCAGTACTTC. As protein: CASSGGTYGETQYF.

CDR3 sequence reads: CASRPGTGVGQPQHF. The CDR3 nucleotides read TGTGCCAGCAGACCCGGGACAGGGGTCGGGCAGCCCCAGCATTTT. V and J are TRBV6-5 and TRBJ1-5; TRBD1 matches at 10 bases. Germline CDR1 and CDR2: MNHEY and SVGAGI. There are 15 residues in the CDR3. The V and J ends lost 6 bases and 7 bases, in that order; junction bases with no gene match: 9.

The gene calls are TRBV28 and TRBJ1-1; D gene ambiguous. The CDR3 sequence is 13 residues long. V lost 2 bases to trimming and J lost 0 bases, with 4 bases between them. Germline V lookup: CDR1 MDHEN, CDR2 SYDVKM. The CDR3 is CASSLNMNTEAFF. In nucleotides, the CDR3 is TGTGCCAGCAGTTTAAATATGAACACTGAAGCTTTCTTT.

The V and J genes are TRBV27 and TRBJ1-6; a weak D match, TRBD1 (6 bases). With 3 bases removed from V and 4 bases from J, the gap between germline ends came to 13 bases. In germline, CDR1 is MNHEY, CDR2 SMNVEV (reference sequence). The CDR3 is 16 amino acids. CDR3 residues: CASSFGGGRYNSPLHF. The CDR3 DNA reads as TGTGCCAGCAGTTTCGGGGGCGGGCGATATAATTCACCCCTCCACTTT.

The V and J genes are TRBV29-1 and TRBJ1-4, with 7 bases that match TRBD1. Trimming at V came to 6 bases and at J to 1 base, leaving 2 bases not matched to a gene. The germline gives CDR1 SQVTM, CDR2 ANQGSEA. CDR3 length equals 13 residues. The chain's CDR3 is CSVSGGTNEKLFF. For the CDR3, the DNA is TGCAGCGTGTCAGGGGGAACTAATGAAAAACTGTTTTTT. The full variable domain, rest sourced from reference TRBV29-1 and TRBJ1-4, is SAVISQKPSRDICQRGTSLTIQCQVDSQVTMMFWYRQQPGQSLTLIATANQGSEATYESGFVIDKFPISRPNLTFSTLTVSNMSPEDSSIYLCSVSGGTNEKLFFGSGTQLSVL.

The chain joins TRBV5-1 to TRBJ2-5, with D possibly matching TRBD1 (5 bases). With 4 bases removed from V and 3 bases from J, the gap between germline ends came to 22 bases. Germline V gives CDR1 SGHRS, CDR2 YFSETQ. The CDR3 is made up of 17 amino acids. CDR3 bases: TGCGCCAGCAGCGAGCATACTACTCAGGGATCGGAAGAGACCCAGTACTTC. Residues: CASSEHTTQGSEETQYF.

In nucleotides, the CDR3 is TGCGCCAGCAGCCGCCGGGACAGGCCTAGCTCTCTCGAGCAGTACTTC. This encodes CASSRRDRPSSLEQYF. The chain has TRBV5-1 and TRBJ2-7, with TRBD1 identical over 8 bases. Germline loops: CDR1 SGHRS, CDR2 YFSETQ. This CDR3 comprises 16 residues. V lost 4 bases and J lost 6; bases outside the gene matches: 15.

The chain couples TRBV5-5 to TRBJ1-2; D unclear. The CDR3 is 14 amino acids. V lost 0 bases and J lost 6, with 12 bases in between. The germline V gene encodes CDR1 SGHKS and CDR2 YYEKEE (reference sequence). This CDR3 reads CASSLEGPSHGYTF. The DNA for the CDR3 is TGTGCCAGCAGCTTGGAGGGCCCAAGCCATGGCTACACCTTC.

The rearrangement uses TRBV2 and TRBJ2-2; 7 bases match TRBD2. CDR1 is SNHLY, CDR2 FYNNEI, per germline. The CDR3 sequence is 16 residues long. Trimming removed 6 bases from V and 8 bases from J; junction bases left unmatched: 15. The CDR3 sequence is CASSADPGTNRGELFF. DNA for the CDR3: TGTGCCAGCAGCGCCGACCCGGGGACTAACCGAGGGGAGCTGTTTTTT.

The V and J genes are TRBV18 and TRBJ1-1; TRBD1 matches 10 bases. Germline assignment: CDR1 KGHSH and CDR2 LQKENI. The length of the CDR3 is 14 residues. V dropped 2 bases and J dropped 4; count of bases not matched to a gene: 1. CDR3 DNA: TGTGCCAGCTCACCAAGGACAGGGGGCACTGAAGCTTTCTTT. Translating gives CASSPRTGGTEAFF.

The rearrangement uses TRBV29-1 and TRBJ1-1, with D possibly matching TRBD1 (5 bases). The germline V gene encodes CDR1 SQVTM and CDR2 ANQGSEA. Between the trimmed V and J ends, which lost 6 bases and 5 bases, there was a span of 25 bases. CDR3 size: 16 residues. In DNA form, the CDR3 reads TGCAGCGTCGTAGTGGGGGACCGGGGCGTAGGGACTGAAGCTTTCTTT. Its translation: CSVVVGDRGVGTEAFF.

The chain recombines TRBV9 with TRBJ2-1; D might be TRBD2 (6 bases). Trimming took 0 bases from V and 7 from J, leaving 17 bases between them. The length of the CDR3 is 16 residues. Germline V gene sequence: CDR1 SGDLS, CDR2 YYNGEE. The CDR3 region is CASSVGGREVKNEQFF. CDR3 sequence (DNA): TGTGCCAGCAGCGTAGGAGGAAGGGAGGTGAAGAATGAGCAGTTCTTC.

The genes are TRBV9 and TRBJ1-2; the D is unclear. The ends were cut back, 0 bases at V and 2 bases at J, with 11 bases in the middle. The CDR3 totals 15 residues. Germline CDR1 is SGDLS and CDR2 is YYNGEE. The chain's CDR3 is CASSVEGDTNYGYTF. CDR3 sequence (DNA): TGTGCCAGCAGCGTAGAGGGAGATACGAACTATGGCTACACCTTC. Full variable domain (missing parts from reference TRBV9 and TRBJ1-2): DSGVTQTPKHLITATGQRVTLRCSPRSGDLSVYWYQQSLDQGLQFLIQYYNGEERAKGNILERFSAQQFPDLHSELNLSSLELGDSALYFCASSVEGDTNYGYTFGSGTRLTVV.

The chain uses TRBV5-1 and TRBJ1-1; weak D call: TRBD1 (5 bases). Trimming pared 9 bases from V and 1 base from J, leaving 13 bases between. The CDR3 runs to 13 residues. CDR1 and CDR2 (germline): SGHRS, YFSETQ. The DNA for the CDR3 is TGCGCCACCGCCCTGGGGGAGAACACTGAAGCTTTCTTT. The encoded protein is CATALGENTEAFF.

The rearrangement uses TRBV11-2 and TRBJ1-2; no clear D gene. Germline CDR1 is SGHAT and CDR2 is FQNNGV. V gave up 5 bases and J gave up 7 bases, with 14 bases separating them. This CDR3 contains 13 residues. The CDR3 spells CASSPLEGIGYTF. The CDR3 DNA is TGTGCCAGCAGCCCACTAGAAGGGATTGGCTACACCTTC.

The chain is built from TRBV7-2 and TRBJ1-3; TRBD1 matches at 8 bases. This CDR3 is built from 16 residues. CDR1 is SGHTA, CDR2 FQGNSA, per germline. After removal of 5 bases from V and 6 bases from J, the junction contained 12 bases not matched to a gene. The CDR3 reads CASSLRDRTSLNTIYF. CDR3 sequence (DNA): TGTGCCAGCAGCCTAAGGGACAGGACCTCTTTAAACACCATATATTTT.

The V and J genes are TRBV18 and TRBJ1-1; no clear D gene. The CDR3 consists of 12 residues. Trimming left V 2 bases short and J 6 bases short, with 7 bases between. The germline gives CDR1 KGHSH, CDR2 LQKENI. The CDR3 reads CASSPETSEAFF. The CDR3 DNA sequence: TGTGCCAGCTCACCAGAGACGTCTGAAGCTTTCTTT.

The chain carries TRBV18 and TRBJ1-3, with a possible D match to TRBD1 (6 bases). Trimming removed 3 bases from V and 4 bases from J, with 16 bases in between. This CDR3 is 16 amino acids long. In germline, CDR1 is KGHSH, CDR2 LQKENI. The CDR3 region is CASSPLLQGRGNTIYF. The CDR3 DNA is TGTGCCAGCTCACCGCTACTACAGGGTCGGGGAAACACCATATATTTT.

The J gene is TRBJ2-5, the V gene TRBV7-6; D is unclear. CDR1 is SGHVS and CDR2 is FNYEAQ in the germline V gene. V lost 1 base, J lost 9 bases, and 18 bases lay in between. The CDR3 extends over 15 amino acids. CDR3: CASSLGVGRIGAQYF. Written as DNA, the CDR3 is TGTGCCAGCAGCTTAGGAGTCGGCAGGATTGGGGCCCAGTACTTC.

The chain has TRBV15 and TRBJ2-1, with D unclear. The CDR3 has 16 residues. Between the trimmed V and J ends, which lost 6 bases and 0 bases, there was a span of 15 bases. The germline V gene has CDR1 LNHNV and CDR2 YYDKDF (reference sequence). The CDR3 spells CATRPKLESSYNEQFF. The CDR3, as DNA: TGTGCCACCAGACCAAAACTCGAGAGCTCCTACAATGAGCAGTTCTTC.

CDR3 in amino acids: CASSLLWGAETQYF. CDR3 DNA: TGTGCCAGCAGCTTACTCTGGGGAGCAGAGACCCAGTACTTC. J is TRBJ2-5 and V is TRBV7-2, with D possibly being TRBD2 (5 bases). V dropped 2 bases and J dropped 4 bases, with 11 bases sitting between them. The CDR3 has 14 residues. CDR1 and CDR2 from the germline V gene are SGHTA and FQGNSA.